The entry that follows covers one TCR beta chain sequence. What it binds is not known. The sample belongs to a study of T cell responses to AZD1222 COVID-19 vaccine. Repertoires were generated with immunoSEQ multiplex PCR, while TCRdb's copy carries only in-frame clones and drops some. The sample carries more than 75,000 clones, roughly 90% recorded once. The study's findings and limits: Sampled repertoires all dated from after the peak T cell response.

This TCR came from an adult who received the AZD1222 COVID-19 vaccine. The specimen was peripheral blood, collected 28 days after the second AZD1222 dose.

The CDR3 DNA is TGTGCCAGCAGCTTATCGTGGCGGGAGGTCGATGAGCAGTTCTTC. It specifies CASSLSWREVDEQFF. The chain carries TRBV11-2 and TRBJ2-1; 8 bases are shared with TRBD2. V shed 2 bases and J 8 bases; nucleotides not matched to a gene: 8. CDR1 SGHAT and CDR2 FQNNGV come from the germline V gene. This CDR3 region has 15 residues.